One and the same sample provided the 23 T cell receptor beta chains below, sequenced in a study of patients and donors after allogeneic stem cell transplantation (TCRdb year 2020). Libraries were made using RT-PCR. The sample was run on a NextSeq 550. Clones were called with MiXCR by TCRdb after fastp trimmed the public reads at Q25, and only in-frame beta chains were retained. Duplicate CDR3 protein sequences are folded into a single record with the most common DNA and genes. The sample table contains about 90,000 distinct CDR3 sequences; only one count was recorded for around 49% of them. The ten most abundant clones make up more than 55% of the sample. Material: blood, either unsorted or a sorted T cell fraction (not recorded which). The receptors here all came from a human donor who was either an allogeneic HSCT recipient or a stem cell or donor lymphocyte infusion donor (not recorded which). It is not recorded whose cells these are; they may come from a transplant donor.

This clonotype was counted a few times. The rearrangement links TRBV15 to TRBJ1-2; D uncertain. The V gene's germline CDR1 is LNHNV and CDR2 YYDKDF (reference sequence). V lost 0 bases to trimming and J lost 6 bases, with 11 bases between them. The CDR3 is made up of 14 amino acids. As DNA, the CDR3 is TGTGCCACCAGCAGAGAAGGAGGAAGAGATGGCTACACCTTC. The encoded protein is CATSREGGRDGYTF.

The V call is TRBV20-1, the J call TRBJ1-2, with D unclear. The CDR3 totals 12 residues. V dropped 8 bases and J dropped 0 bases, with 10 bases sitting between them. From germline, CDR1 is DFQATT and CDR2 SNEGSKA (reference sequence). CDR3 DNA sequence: TGCAGTAACAGTCTTTCTAACTATGGCTACACCTTC. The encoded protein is CSNSLSNYGYTF.

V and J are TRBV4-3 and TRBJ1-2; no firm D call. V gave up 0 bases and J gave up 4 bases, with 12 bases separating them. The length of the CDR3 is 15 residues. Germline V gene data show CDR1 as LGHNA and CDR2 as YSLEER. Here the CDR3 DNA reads TGCGCCAGCAGCCAAGATAATGACATTTCCTATGGCTACACCTTC. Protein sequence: CASSQDNDISYGYTF.

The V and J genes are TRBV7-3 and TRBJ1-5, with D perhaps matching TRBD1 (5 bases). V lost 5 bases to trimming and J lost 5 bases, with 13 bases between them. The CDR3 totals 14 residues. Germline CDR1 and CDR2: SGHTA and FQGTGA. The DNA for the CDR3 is TGTGCCAGCAGCCCCGCGGGGCGCGATCAGCCCCAGCATTTT. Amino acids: CASSPAGRDQPQHF.

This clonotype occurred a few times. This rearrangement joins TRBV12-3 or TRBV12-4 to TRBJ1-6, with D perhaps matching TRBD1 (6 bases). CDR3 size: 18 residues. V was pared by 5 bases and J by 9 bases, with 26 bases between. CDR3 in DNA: TGTGCCAGCAGTCTACCCGTCGGGCCCGGGGGGCGCCTTTCACCCCTCCACTTT. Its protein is CASSLPVGPGGRLSPLHF.

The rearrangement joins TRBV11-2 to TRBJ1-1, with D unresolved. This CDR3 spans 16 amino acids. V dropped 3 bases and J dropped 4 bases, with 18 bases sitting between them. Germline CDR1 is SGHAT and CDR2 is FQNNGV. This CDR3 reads CASSLARQVLGTEAFF. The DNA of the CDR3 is TGTGCCAGCAGCTTGGCCCGGCAGGTCCTGGGCACTGAAGCTTTCTTT.

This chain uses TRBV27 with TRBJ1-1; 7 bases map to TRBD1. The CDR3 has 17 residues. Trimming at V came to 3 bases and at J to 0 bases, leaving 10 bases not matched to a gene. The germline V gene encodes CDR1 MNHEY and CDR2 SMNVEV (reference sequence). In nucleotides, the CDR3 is TGTGCCAGCAGTTTTATCGGACAGGCAAGGATGAACACTGAAGCTTTCTTT. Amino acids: CASSFIGQARMNTEAFF.

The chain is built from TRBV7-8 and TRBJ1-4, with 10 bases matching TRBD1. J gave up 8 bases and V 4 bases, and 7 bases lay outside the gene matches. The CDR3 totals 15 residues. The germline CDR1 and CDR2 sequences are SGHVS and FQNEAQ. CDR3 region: CASSSEDRGTEKLFF. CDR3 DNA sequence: TGTGCCAGCAGCTCAGAGGACAGGGGGACAGAAAAACTGTTTTTT. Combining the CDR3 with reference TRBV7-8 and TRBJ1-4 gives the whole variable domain GAGVSQSPRYKVAKRGQDVALRCDPISGHVSLFWYQQALGQGPEFLTYFQNEAQLDKSGLPSDRFFAERPEGSVSTLKIQRTQQEDSAVYLCASSSEDRGTEKLFFGSGTQLSVL.

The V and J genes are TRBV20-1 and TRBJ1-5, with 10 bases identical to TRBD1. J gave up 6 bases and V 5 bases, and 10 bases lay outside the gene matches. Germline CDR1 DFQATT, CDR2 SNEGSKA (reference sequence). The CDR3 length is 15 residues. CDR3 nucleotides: TGCAGTGCTGGCCCGGGACAGGGGTTTTTTCAGCCCCAGCATTTT. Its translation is CSAGPGQGFFQPQHF.

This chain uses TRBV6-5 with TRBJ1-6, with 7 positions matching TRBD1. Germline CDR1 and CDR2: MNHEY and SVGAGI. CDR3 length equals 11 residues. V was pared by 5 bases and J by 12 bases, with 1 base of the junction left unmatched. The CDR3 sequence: CASSHRGPLHF. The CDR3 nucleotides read TGTGCCAGCAGTCACAGGGGACCCCTCCACTTT.

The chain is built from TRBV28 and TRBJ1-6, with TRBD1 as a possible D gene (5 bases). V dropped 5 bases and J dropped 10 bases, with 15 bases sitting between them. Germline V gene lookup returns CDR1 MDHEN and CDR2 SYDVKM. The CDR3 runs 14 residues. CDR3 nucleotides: TGTGCCAGCAGTCCAGGAGGGGAGGGATCACCCCTCCACTTT. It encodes CASSPGGEGSPLHF.

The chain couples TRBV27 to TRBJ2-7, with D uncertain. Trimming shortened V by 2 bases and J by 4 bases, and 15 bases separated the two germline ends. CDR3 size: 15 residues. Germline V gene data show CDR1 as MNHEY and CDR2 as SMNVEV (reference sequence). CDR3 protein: CASSLEPSLQYEQYF. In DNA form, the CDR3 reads TGTGCCAGCAGTTTAGAACCGAGCCTACAATACGAGCAGTACTTC.

CDR3 loop: CASTDRNTGELFF. CDR3 coding DNA: TGTGCCAGTACCGACCGAAACACCGGGGAGCTGTTTTTT. The chain has TRBV19 and TRBJ2-2; D not certain. The CDR3 totals 13 residues. The germline gives CDR1 LNHDA, CDR2 SQIVND (reference sequence). V lost 7 bases, J lost 2 bases, and 8 bases lay in between.

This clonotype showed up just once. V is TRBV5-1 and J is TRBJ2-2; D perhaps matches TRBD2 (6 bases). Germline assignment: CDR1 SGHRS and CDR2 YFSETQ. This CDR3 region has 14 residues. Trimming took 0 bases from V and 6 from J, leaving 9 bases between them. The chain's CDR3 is CASSLVLASGELFF. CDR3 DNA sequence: TGCGCCAGCAGCTTGGTACTAGCCTCCGGGGAGCTGTTTTTT. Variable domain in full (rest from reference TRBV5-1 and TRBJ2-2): KAGVTQTPRYLIKTRGQQVTLSCSPISGHRSVSWYQQTPGQGLQFLFEYFSETQRNKGNFPGRFSGRQFSNSRSEMNVSTLELGDSALYLCASSLVLASGELFFGEGSRLTVL.

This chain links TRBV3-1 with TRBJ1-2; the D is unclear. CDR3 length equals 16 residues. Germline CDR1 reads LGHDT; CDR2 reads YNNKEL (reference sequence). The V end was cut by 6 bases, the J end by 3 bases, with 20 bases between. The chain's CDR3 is CASRPTWGGIDYGYTF. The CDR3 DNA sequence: TGTGCCAGCAGGCCAACCTGGGGAGGGATCGACTATGGCTACACCTTC. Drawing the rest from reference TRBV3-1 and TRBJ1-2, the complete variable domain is DTAVSQTPKYLVTQMGNDKSIKCEQNLGHDTMYWYKQDSKKFLKIMFSYNNKELIINETVPNRFSPKSPDKAHLNLHINSLELGDSAVYFCASRPTWGGIDYGYTFGSGTRLTVV.

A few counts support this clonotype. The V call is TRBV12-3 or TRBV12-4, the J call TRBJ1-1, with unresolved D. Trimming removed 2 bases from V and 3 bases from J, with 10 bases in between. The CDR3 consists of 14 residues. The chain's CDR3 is CASSLRVKDTEAFF. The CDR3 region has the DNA TGTGCCAGCAGTTTACGAGTGAAGGACACTGAAGCTTTCTTT.

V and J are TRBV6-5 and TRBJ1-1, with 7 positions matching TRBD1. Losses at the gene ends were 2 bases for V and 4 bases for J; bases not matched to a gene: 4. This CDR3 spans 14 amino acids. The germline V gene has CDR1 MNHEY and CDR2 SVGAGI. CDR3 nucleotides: TGTGCCAGCAGTTACCAAGACAGGGTCACTGAAGCTTTCTTT. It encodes CASSYQDRVTEAFF.

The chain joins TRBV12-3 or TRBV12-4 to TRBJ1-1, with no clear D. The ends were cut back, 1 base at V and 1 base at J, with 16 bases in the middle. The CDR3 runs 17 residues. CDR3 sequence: CASSLGPLFFWNTEAFF. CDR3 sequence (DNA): TGTGCCAGCAGTTTAGGGCCCCTTTTCTTCTGGAACACTGAAGCTTTCTTT.

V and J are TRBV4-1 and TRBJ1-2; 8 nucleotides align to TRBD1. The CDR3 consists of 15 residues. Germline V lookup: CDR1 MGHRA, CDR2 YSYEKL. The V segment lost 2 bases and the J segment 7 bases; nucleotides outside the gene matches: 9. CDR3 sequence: CASSQPRQGAFGYTF. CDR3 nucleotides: TGCGCCAGCAGCCAACCCCGTCAGGGGGCTTTTGGCTACACCTTC.

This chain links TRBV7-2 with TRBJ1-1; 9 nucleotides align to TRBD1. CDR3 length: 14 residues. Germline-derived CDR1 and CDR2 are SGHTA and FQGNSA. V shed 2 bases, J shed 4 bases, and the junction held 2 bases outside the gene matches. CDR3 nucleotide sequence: TGTGCCAGCAGCTTATGGACAGGGGCCACTGAAGCTTTCTTT. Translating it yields CASSLWTGATEAFF.

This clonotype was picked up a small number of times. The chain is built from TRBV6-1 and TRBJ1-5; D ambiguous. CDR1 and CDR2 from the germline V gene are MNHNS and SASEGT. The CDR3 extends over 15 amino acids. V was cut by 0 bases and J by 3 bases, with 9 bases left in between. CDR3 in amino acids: CASSEAGGYNQPQHF. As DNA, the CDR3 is TGTGCCAGCAGTGAAGCGGGCGGATACAATCAGCCCCAGCATTTT.

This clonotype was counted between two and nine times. The CDR3 DNA reads as TGTGCCAGCAGTTGGGACAGGGTAGGAAATCAGCCCCAGCATTTT. Protein: CASSWDRVGNQPQHF. The chain carries TRBV12-3 or TRBV12-4 and TRBJ1-5, with 9 bases that match TRBD1. V shed 4 bases and J 4 bases; nucleotides not matched to a gene: 5. The CDR3 sequence is 15 residues long.

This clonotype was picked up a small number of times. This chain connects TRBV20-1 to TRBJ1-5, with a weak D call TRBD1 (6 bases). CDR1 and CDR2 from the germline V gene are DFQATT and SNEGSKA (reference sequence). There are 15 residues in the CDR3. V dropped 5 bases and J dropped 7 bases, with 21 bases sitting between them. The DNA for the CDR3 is TGCAGTGCTCAGGGAGGGGGACGCCTTAGCCAGCCCCAGCATTTT. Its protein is CSAQGGGRLSQPQHF.